This TCR beta chain was documented in a study of T cell clonality in common variable immunodeficiency. Study-wide results and caveats: Reportedly, TCR beta sequences from common variable immunodeficiency showed fewer deletions and N-nucleotide insertions.

Trimming stripped 4 bases from V and 0 bases from J, with 11 bases between. This CDR3 is 14 amino acids long. Germline CDR1 is DFQATT and CDR2 is SNEGSKA (reference sequence). Clones were sequenced by immunoSEQ multiplex PCR, and TCRdb holds only the in-frame ones, with some missing. The sample holds about 52,000 clones, and no clone turns up only once. This clone was picked up many times. The antigen remains unidentified. The missing CDR3 end, 3 residues past where the read stops, is filled in from the germline J gene. This TCR derives from a person between 18 and 70 years old in good health. The sequenced sample was peripheral blood mononuclear cells. The chain employs TRBV20-1 and TRBJ2-3, with a weak D call TRBD1 (6 bases). CDR3 DNA (partial): TGCAGTGCTACGAGGGGGTCTAGCACAGATACG. It yields the protein CSATRGSSTDT. The CDR3 in its entirety is CSATRGSSTDTQYF.